This T cell receptor (beta chain) is drawn from a study of CD8 T cells in Susac syndrome. V was clipped by 0 bases and J by 4 bases; unmatched bases: 6. Germline V lookup: CDR1 SQVTM, CDR2 ANQGSEA. CDR3 size: 15 residues. Random hexamers were used to reverse transcribe an amount of about 0.45 to 1 ug RNA. MiXCR, applied by TCRdb to the immunoSEQ multiplex PCR reads, yields one record per CDR3 protein. The table lists roughly 150,000 distinct CDR3 sequences, 95% of them singletons. Sequenced input: CD8+ T cells from PBMCs. This chain uses TRBV29-1 with TRBJ1-1; 9 positions match TRBD1. This clonotype was sampled from a human donor with Susac syndrome. The DNA for the CDR3 is TGCAGCGTTGAAGAATGGGACAGGGAGACCACTGAAGCTTTCTTT. Translating gives CSVEEWDRETTEAFF.